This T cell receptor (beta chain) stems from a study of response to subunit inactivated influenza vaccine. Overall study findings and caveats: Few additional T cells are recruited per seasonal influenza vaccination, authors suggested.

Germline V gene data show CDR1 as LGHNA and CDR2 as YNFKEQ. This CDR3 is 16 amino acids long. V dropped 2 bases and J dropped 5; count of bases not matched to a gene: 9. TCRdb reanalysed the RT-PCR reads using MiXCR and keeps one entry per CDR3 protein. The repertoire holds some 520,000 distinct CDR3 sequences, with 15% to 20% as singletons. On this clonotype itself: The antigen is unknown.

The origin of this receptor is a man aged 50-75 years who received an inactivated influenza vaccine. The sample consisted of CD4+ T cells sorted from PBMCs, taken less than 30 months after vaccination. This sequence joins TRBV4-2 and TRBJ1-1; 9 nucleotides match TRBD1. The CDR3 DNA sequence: TGTGCCAGCAGCCAAAAGTATACAGGGGGCAGGACTGAAGCTTTCTTT. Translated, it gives CASSQKYTGGRTEAFF.